The following is a T cell receptor beta chain sequence with its context. Antigen unknown. Germline assignment: CDR1 SGHAT and CDR2 FQNNGV. V was trimmed by 11 bases and J by 3 bases, leaving 8 bases between them. The CDR3 has 10 residues. The data derive from a study of shared clonotypes between healthy human individuals. General study results and limits: Shared clonotypes across all four donors exceeded non-shared ones in generation probability.

Clones were sequenced by immunoSEQ multiplex PCR, and TCRdb holds only the in-frame ones, with some missing. The data hold about 1 million clones, with more than 60% observed a single time. The V call is TRBV11-2, the J call TRBJ2-7, with D perhaps TRBD2 (6 bases). This receptor was taken from a young man in good health. The sequenced material came from memory CD4+ T cells sorted from blood. Subset denoted: CD45RA-negative fraction. CDR3 region: CASGVYEQYF. The CDR3 coding sequence is TGTGCCTCGGGAGTCTACGAGCAGTACTTC.